The 17 T cell receptor beta chains listed next were all sequenced from one sample in a study of CXCR3-negative and CXCR3-positive naive CD8 T cells. Study outcomes and limitations: A higher hydrophobicity marked the TRB CDR3s of CXCR3-positive naive cells versus CXCR3-negative naive cells.

5' RACE that incorporated UMI labels was used to prepare the TRB cDNA libraries. From its re-call of the 5' RACE reads, TCRdb lists each CDR3 protein once, without DNA. In total, the table holds 50,000 to 60,000 distinct CDR3 sequences. Their specific antigens are unknown. The sequenced sample consisted of naive CXCR3+ CD8+ T cells from blood. Subset reported: CD45RO-CCR7+CD27+CD95- naive CD8+ T cells expressing CXCR3 (TNR3+). These receptors came from a human donor in good health. Some clones in this sample may be carry-over from other donors' samples.

The chain has TRBV4-3 and TRBJ2-2; there is no DNA to check the TCRdb D call of TRBD2. Germline V gene lookup returns CDR1 LGHNA and CDR2 YSLEER. The CDR3 totals 16 residues. CDR3 sequence: CASSQDRGGGNGELFF.

The chain joins TRBV4-3 to TRBJ2-7; TCRdb picks TRBD2, but there is no DNA to check that call. The CDR3 loop spans 16 amino acids. CDR1 and CDR2 from the germline V gene are LGHNA and YSLEER. The chain's CDR3 is CASSQALAGAHYEQYF.

The chain combines TRBV27 with TRBJ1-5. The CDR3 contains 13 residues. The germline CDR1 and CDR2 sequences are MNHEY and SMNVEV (reference sequence). The chain's CDR3 is CASSYQGPGPQHF.

The genes are TRBV29-1 and TRBJ2-7; TCRdb picks TRBD1, but there is no DNA to check that call. The CDR3 loop spans 14 amino acids. Germline values: CDR1 SQVTM, CDR2 ANQGSEA. The CDR3 loop reads CSVEHRGSSYEQYF.

This chain uses TRBV4-1 with TRBJ2-2; TCRdb picks TRBD1, but there is no DNA to check that call. The CDR3 is 14 residues long. The V gene's germline CDR1 is MGHRA and CDR2 YSYEKL. This CDR3 reads CASSQVGTTGELFF.

The rearrangement links TRBV4-2 to TRBJ1-6; the TRBD1 assignment by TCRdb is unverifiable without DNA. CDR3 length: 15 amino acids. The germline gives CDR1 LGHNA, CDR2 YNFKEQ. CDR3 sequence reads: CASSQEQGQNSPLHF.

The V gene is TRBV29-1, the J gene TRBJ2-2; TCRdb gives TRBD1 as the D gene, but with no DNA this cannot be confirmed. Per the germline V gene, CDR1 is SQVTM and CDR2 is ANQGSEA. The CDR3 consists of 14 residues. This chain's CDR3 is CSVDGNRATGELFF.

The J gene is TRBJ2-7, the V gene TRBV7-6. CDR1 is SGHVS and CDR2 is FNYEAQ in the germline V gene. The CDR3 sequence is 13 residues long. CDR3: CASSLAQNYEQYF.

The chain combines TRBV6-2 or TRBV6-3 with TRBJ2-3; TCRdb lists TRBD2, though no DNA is available to test this call. The CDR3 is 16 residues long. The germline V gene encodes CDR1 MNHEY and CDR2 SVGEGT. CDR3 residues: CASSYSPGEDDDTQYF.

The chain uses TRBV20-1 and TRBJ2-3; TCRdb's D gene call, TRBD2, goes unchecked for lack of DNA. In germline, CDR1 is DFQATT, CDR2 SNEGSKA (reference sequence). The CDR3 consists of 12 residues. CDR3 protein: CSARRGGDTQYF.

The gene calls are TRBV5-6 and TRBJ2-7. The CDR3 extends over 15 amino acids. Germline V CDR1 and CDR2: SGHDT, YYEEEE. The CDR3 here is CASSLPLELSHEQYF. Together with reference TRBV5-6 and TRBJ2-7, the CDR3 gives the full variable domain: DAGVTQSPTHLIKTRGQQVTLRCSPKSGHDTVSWYQQALGQGPQFIFQYYEEEERQRGNFPDRFSGHQFPNYSSELNVNALLLGDSALYLCASSLPLELSHEQYFGPGTRLTVT.

The chain is built from TRBV6-1 and TRBJ1-1. The CDR3 runs to 14 residues. Per germline, CDR1 MNHNS and CDR2 SASEGT. The CDR3 sequence: CASSVGMELTEAFF.

V is TRBV6-5 and J is TRBJ2-7; TCRdb proposes TRBD1, but this gene call is untestable without DNA. The germline V gene encodes CDR1 MNHEY and CDR2 SVGAGI. CDR3 length: 14 amino acids. CDR3 protein: CASSYVAGSREQYF.

The rearrangement joins TRBV24-1 to TRBJ2-2. CDR1 and CDR2 (germline): KGHDR, SFDVKD. The CDR3 loop spans 12 amino acids. This chain's CDR3 is CATSGYTGELFF.

The V and J genes are TRBV6-5 and TRBJ1-6; TCRdb names TRBD1, which stays unverified in the absence of DNA. CDR1 MNHEY and CDR2 SVGAGI come from the germline V gene. There are 16 residues in the CDR3. This chain's CDR3 is CASSYGGDSYNSPLHF.

The gene calls are TRBV7-3 and TRBJ1-1; TCRdb lists TRBD1, though no DNA is available to test this call. Germline V CDR1 and CDR2: SGHTA, FQGTGA. The CDR3 has 13 amino acids. The CDR3 sequence: CASSPGLNTEAFF. Using reference TRBV7-3 and TRBJ1-1 for the parts outside the CDR3, the full variable domain is GAGVSQTPSNKVTEKGKYVELRCDPISGHTALYWYRQSLGQGPEFLIYFQGTGAADDSGLPNDRFFAVRPEGSVSTLKIQRTERGDSAVYLCASSPGLNTEAFFGQGTRLTVV.

The V call is TRBV7-9, the J call TRBJ2-7; absent DNA, TCRdb's TRBD1 call cannot be checked. CDR1 is SEHNR, CDR2 FQNEAQ, per germline (reference sequence). The CDR3 is made up of 15 amino acids. CDR3 sequence: CASSDPDRYSYEQYF.